This T cell receptor beta chain was profiled in a study of shared clonotypes between healthy human individuals. Data came from immunoSEQ multiplex PCR; TCRdb stores just in-frame clones and leaves some out. Of roughly 2.6 million clones listed, approximately 92% are singletons. None of the donors, who were healthy HIV-negative adults, had recently had acute infections or vaccinations. The V gene's germline CDR1 is MGHDK and CDR2 SYGVNS. The CDR3 has 16 residues. Trimming pared 4 bases from V and 6 bases from J, leaving 19 bases between. Turning to this clone: Its specificity is not known.

Study conclusions and caveats: Limitation of the genetic and exposure-history diversity represented came from the few donors.

This chain connects TRBV25-1 to TRBJ2-1, with a weak D call TRBD1 (7 bases). This receptor was obtained from a man younger than 30 in good health. The sequenced material came from naive CD4+ T cells sorted from blood. Subset meaning: CD45RA+ positively selected. The CDR3: CASSGGTAGLGNEQFF. CDR3 coding DNA: TGTGCCAGCAGTGGCGGGACAGCGGGTTTGGGCAATGAGCAGTTCTTC.